Shown below are 2 T cell receptor beta chains from a single sample sequenced in a study of OX40 agonist ivuxolimab in advanced cancers. The data were produced by immunoSEQ multiplex PCR, yet TCRdb's version contains in-frame clones alone and is incomplete. Altogether tens of thousands of clones are present, 91% being singletons, with the ten largest covering 1.5% to 2%. The sample in question was CD4+ or CD8+ T cells sorted from blood, obtained in a trial of the OX40 agonist ivuxolimab. The source of these receptors is an adult with an advanced solid tumor such as melanoma, head and neck, liver or kidney cancer.

This chain joins TRBV4-1 and TRBJ1-3; TRBD1 is a possible D gene (5 bases). CDR3 length equals 17 residues. Germline V lookup: CDR1 MGHRA, CDR2 YSYEKL. Trimming took off 3 bases at V and 5 bases at J, with 20 bases between the two ends. The CDR3 loop reads CASSQGDNRFTRNTIYF. The CDR3 DNA is TGCGCCAGCAGCCAGGGGGATAACAGATTCACGCGAAACACCATATATTTT.

The genes are TRBV28 and TRBJ1-1, with 9 bases identical to TRBD1. Unmatched junction bases numbered 19, after V lost 6 bases and J lost 2 bases. Germline loops: CDR1 MDHEN, CDR2 SYDVKM. The CDR3 is 19 residues long. In DNA form, the CDR3 reads TGTGCCAGCAGCACCACCTGGGCGACAGGGGGAGGTTTTAACACTGAAGCTTTCTTT. Protein: CASSTTWATGGGFNTEAFF.